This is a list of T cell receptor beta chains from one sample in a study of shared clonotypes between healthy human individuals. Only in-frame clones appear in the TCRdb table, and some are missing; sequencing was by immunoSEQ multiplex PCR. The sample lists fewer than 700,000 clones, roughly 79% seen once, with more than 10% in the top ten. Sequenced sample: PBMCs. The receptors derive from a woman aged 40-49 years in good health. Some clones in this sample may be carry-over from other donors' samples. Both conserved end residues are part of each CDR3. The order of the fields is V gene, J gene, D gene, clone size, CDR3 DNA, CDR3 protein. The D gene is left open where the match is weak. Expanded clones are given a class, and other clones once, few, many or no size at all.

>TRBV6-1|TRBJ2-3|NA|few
TGTGCCAGCAGCCGCGAAGGACAGAGCACAGATACGCAGTATTTT
CASSREGQSTDTQYF
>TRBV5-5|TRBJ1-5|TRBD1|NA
TGTGCCAGCAGACGGACAGGCGATAGCAATCAGCCCCAGCATTTT
CASRRTGDSNQPQHF
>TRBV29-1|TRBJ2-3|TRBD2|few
TGCAGCGTTATCCTAGCGGGAGGGATCTGGGGCACAGATACGCAGTATTTT
CSVILAGGIWGTDTQYF
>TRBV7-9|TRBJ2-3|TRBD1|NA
TGTGCCAGCAGCTTGCCAATGGACGGGACAGTTTATTTGGATACGCAGTATTTT
CASSLPMDGTVYLDTQYF
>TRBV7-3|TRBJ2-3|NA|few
TGTGCCAGCAGCTTAACTTCGACCTACACAGATACGCAGTATTTT
CASSLTSTYTDTQYF
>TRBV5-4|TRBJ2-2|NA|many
TGTGCCAGCAGCCAAGATCACGGGAGTACCGGGGAGCTGTTTTTT
CASSQDHGSTGELFF
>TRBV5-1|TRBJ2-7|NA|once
TGCGCCAGCGGACCTTCCGGGACTTTATACGAGCAGTACTTC
CASGPSGTLYEQYF
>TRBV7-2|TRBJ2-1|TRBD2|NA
TGTGCCAGCAGCCAACCGGGGGGATACAATGAGCAGTTCTTC
CASSQPGGYNEQFF
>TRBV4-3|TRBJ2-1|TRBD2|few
TGCGCCAGCAGCCAAGATAGACTAGCGGGAGGTGAGCAGTTCTTC
CASSQDRLAGGEQFF
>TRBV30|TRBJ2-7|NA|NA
TGTGCCTGGAGGGGCAGAAGGAGCTCCTACGAGCAGTACTTC
CAWRGRRSSYEQYF
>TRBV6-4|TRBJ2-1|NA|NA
TGTGCCAGCAGCAGTGAGCAGTTCTTC
CASSSEQFF
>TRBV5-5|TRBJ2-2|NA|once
TGTGCCAGCAGCCCCACAGGGTTTGACACCGGGGAGCTGTTTTTT
CASSPTGFDTGELFF
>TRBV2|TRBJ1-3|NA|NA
TGTGCCAGCAGTGATGACCGGTCTGGAAACACCATATATTTT
CASSDDRSGNTIYF
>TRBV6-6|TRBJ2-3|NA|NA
TGTGCCAGCAGTTACGGCGGCGACAGCACAGATACGCAGTATTTT
CASSYGGDSTDTQYF
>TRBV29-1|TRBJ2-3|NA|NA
TGCAGCGTTGCTAACAGCCTAAGGTTGGCAGATACGCAGTATTTT
CSVANSLRLADTQYF
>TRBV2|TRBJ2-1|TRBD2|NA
TGTGCCAGCAGTTTAGCGGGAGTAGGGGTAAATGAGCAGTTCTTC
CASSLAGVGVNEQFF
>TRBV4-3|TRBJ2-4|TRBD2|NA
TGCGCCAGCAGCCAGATAGCGGGAGTGGGGAACATTCAGTACTTC
CASSQIAGVGNIQYF
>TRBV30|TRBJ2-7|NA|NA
TGTGCCTGGTGCCCCGATTCGTACTACGAGCAGTACTTC
CAWCPDSYYEQYF
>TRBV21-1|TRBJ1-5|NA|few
TGTGCCAGCAGCTCAAAGCGCTCGGGACAGGGAGGTCAGCCCCAGCATTTT
CASSSKRSGQGGQPQHF
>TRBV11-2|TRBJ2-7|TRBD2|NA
TGTGCCAGCAGCTTAGTAGCGGGAGTGGTTTACGAGCAGTACTTC
CASSLVAGVVYEQYF
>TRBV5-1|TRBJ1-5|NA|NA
TGCGCCAGCAGCGGGCTCCCCGAATCGCCCCAGCATTTT
CASSGLPESPQHF
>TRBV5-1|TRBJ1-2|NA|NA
TGCGCCAGCAGCTACATACCTGGGCAGGGTGCCTTTAACTATGGCTACACCTTC
CASSYIPGQGAFNYGYTF
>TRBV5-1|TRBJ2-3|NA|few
TGCGCCACCTCGGAACTCCCTAGCACAGATACGCAGTATTTT
CATSELPSTDTQYF
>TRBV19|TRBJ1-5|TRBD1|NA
TGTGCCAGCCGGGACAGGGGAACCAATCAGCCCCAGCATTTT
CASRDRGTNQPQHF
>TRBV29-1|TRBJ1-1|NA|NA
TGCAGCGTTAGCGTAGGGGGGTCGGGGTCCGGGGCTTTCTTT
CSVSVGGSGSGAFF
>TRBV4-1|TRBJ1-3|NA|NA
TGCGCCAGCAGCCACCAGGAGAGCTTGGGAAACACCATATATTTT
CASSHQESLGNTIYF
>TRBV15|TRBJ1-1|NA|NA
TGTGCCACCAGCAGAGATGTGGGGTACACTGAAGCTTTCTTT
CATSRDVGYTEAFF
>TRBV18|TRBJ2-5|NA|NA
TGTGCCAGCTCACCCTCCGAGACCCAGTACTTC
CASSPSETQYF
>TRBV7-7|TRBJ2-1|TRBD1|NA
TGTGCTAGCAGCTTAGACGGGACAGGGGACAATGAGCAGTTCTTC
CASSLDGTGDNEQFF
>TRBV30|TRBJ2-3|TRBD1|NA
TGTGCCTGGAGTTTAACAGGGGGAACAGATACGCAGTATTTT
CAWSLTGGTDTQYF
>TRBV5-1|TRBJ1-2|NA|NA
TGCGCCAGCAGCCCGGACAGCTATGGCTACACCTTC
CASSPDSYGYTF
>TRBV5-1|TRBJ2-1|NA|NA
TGCGCCAGCAGCGGGCAATACAATGAGCAGTTCTTC
CASSGQYNEQFF
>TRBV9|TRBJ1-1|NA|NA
TGTGCCAGCAGCGTTTCAGGTAACACTGAAGCTTTCTTT
CASSVSGNTEAFF
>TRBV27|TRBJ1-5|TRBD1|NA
TGTGCCAGCAGTTTAACCGGGACAGGCGAGTATAGCAATCAGCCCCAGCATTTT
CASSLTGTGEYSNQPQHF
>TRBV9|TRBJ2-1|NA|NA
TGTGCCAGCAGCGTAGGGGTTAGCAGGGATGAGCAGTTCTTC
CASSVGVSRDEQFF
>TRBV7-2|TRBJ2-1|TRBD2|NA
TGTGCCAGCAGCCTGGTAGCGGGAAGCTCCTACAATGAGCAGTTCTTC
CASSLVAGSSYNEQFF
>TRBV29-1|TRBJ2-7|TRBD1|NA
TGCAGCGTTGGGGGACAGGAGGGAAGGTACGAGCAGTACTTC
CSVGGQEGRYEQYF
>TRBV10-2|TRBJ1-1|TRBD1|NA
TGCGCCAGCAGTGCAGCGGGGACAGCTGAAGCTTTCTTT
CASSAAGTAEAFF
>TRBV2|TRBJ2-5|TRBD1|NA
TGTGCCAGCGGAAGGGGACAGCAAGAGACCCAGTACTTC
CASGRGQQETQYF
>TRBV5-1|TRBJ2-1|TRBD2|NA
TGCGCCAGCACCAAAGGCGGGGGGCAGGATGGCTACAATGAGCAGTTCTTC
CASTKGGGQDGYNEQFF
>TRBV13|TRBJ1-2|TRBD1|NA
TGTGCCAGCAGCGTGGGAAGGGGGCATAACGTTAACTATGGCTACACCTTC
CASSVGRGHNVNYGYTF
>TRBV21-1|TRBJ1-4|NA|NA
TGTGCCAGGCTTGAGTGGGTGGGGGCTAATGAAAAACTGTTTTTT
CARLEWVGANEKLFF
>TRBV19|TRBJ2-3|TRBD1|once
TGTGCCAGTAGTCCGGGACAGGGCCTAACAGATACGCAGTATTTT
CASSPGQGLTDTQYF
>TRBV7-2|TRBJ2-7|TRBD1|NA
TGTGCCAGCAGCCCGAGGACAGGGGGTTCCTACGAGCAGTACTTC
CASSPRTGGSYEQYF
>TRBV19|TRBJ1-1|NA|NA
TGTGCCAGTAGTACCCAAGCGATTCCGAACACTGAAGCTTTCTTT
CASSTQAIPNTEAFF
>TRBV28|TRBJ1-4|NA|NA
TGTGCCAGCAGCTCCGCAGGGGATCTAGGCGAAAAACTGTTTTTT
CASSSAGDLGEKLFF
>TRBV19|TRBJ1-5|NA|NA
TGTGCCAGTAGTGTGACCCTGGGCAGCAATCAGCCCCAGCATTTT
CASSVTLGSNQPQHF
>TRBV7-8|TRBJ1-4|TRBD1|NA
TGTGCCAGCAGCGCACAGGGGATACGTGAAAAACTGTTTTTT
CASSAQGIREKLFF
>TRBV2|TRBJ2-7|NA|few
TGTGCCAGCAGTTACACAGACTACGAGCAGTACTTC
CASSYTDYEQYF
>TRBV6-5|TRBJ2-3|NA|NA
TGTGCCAGCAGTTACGATATCACAGATACGCAGTATTTT
CASSYDITDTQYF
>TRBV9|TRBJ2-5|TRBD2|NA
TGTGCCAGCAGCGCCGGACTAGCGGGGGAGACCCAGTACTTC
CASSAGLAGETQYF
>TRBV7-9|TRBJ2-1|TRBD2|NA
TGTGCCAGCACCGCAGGGACTAGCGGGCAAAATGAGCAGTTCTTC
CASTAGTSGQNEQFF
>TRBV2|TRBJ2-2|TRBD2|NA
TGTGCCAGCAAGGGTACTAGCGCCACCGGGGAGCTGTTTTTT
CASKGTSATGELFF
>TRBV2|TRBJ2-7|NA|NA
TGTGCCAGCGAGTTCGGAGGGGATAGGAACGAGCAGTACTTC
CASEFGGDRNEQYF